The 8 T cell receptor beta chains reported below all come from one sample, sequenced in a study of CD8+CD57+ T cells in acquired aplastic anemia. TCR beta VDJ and CDR3 profiling used genomic DNA as template. MiXCR was run by TCRdb on the reads, yielding one entry per CDR3 protein. Of 260,000 or so distinct CDR3 sequences listed, around 45% are singletons. Previously, flow cytometry had revealed CD8+CD57+ cell expansion in the patients chosen for sequencing. Sequencing input: sorted CD4+, CD8+, or CD8+CD57+ T cells (not recorded which) from PBMCs. These receptors were collected from a human donor with aplastic anemia.

This clonotype has a handful of counts. V gene TRBV4-2 combines with J gene TRBJ1-1, with TRBD1 as a possible D gene (5 bases). The CDR3 loop spans 15 amino acids. Per germline, CDR1 LGHNA and CDR2 YNFKEQ. The V end lost 2 bases, the J end lost 5 bases, and 15 bases lay between the germline ends. The CDR3 region is CASSQKGWEKTEAFF. The DNA for the CDR3 is TGTGCCAGCAGCCAAAAGGGGTGGGAGAAAACTGAAGCTTTCTTT.

V is TRBV9 and J is TRBJ2-1; D uncertain. Trimming left V 4 bases short and J 8 bases short, with 19 bases between. The CDR3 spans 15 residues. Germline loops: CDR1 SGDLS, CDR2 YYNGEE. The CDR3 nucleotides are TGTGCCAGCAGCCAAGACCTAGGGCGACGGGATGAGCAGTTCTTC. This translates into CASSQDLGRRDEQFF.

This CDR3 reads CAISGSGSGGALQETQYF. CDR3 bases: TGTGCCATCAGTGGGTCAGGTAGCGGGGGGGCTCTACAAGAGACCCAGTACTTC. The gene calls are TRBV10-3 and TRBJ2-5; 11 bases align to TRBD2. J gave up 2 bases and V 4 bases, and 12 bases lay outside the gene matches. The CDR3 sequence is 18 residues long. Germline loops: CDR1 ENHRY, CDR2 SYGVKD.

This rearrangement joins TRBV29-1 to TRBJ2-3; the match to TRBD2 covers 8 bases. Trimming took 4 bases from V and 2 from J; bases not matched to a gene: 8. In germline, CDR1 is SQVTM, CDR2 ANQGSEA. CDR3 length: 15 residues. DNA of the CDR3: TGCAGCGTTGTGCTGGCGGGGGGTCCCACAGATACGCAGTATTTT. Residues: CSVVLAGGPTDTQYF.

This clonotype was detected ten times or more. The rearrangement uses TRBV7-3 and TRBJ2-2, with D possibly matching TRBD2 (7 bases). This CDR3 contains 16 residues. V gave up 2 bases and J gave up 6 bases, with 16 bases separating them. Germline CDR1 SGHTA, CDR2 FQGTGA. CDR3 protein: CASSLVRGARSGELFF. The CDR3 DNA reads TGTGCCAGCAGCTTAGTTCGGGGGGCGCGCTCCGGGGAGCTGTTTTTT.

The chain is built from TRBV20-1 and TRBJ1-1, with D possibly TRBD1 on 6 matching bases. CDR3 length: 14 amino acids. V lost 6 bases, J lost 2 bases, and 16 bases lay in between. The germline gives CDR1 DFQATT, CDR2 SNEGSKA (reference sequence). The CDR3 DNA reads as TGCAGTGCACGAAGCGGGGGGGCTAACACTGAAGCTTTCTTT. It translates to CSARSGGANTEAFF.

This clonotype occurred many times. The gene calls are TRBV4-1 and TRBJ2-7, with D uncertain. Per germline, CDR1 MGHRA and CDR2 YSYEKL. Between the trimmed V and J ends, which lost 3 bases and 0 bases, there was a span of 9 bases. The CDR3 loop spans 14 amino acids. This chain's CDR3 is CASSHHMSSYEQYF. The CDR3 DNA follows: TGCGCCAGCAGCCACCACATGAGCTCCTACGAGCAGTACTTC.

Written as DNA, the CDR3 is TGCAGCGGCGGTGGGGGAACGGAGACCCAGTACTTC. Its protein product is CSGGGGTETQYF. The genes are TRBV29-1 and TRBJ2-5, with D possibly being TRBD1 or TRBD2 (5 bases each). The length of the CDR3 is 12 residues. CDR1 SQVTM and CDR2 ANQGSEA come from the germline V gene. V dropped 7 bases and J dropped 5 bases, with 14 bases sitting between them. The complete variable domain, with remaining parts taken from reference TRBV29-1 and TRBJ2-5, reads SAVISQKPSRDICQRGTSLTIQCQVDSQVTMMFWYRQQPGQSLTLIATANQGSEATYESGFVIDKFPISRPNLTFSTLTVSNMSPEDSSIYLCSGGGGTETQYFGPGTRLLVL.